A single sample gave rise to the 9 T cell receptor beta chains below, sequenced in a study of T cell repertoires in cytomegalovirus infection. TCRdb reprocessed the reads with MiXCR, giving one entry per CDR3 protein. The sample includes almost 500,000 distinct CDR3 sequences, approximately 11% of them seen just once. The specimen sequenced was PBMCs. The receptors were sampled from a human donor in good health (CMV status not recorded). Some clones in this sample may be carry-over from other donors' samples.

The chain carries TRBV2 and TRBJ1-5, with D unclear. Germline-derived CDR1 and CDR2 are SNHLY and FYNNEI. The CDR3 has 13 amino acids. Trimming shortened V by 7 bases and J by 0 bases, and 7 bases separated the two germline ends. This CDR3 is CASISDSNQPQHF. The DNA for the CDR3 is TGTGCCAGCATCAGTGATAGCAATCAGCCCCAGCATTTT.

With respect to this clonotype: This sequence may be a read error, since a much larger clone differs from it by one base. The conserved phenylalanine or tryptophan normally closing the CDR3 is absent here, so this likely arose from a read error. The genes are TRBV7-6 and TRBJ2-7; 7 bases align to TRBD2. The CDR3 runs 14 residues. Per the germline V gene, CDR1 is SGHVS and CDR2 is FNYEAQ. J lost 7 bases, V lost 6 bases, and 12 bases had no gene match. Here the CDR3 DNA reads TGTGCCAGCAGGGGGGGGGGACCTTCGGAAGAGCAGTACTTA. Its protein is CASRGGGPSEEQYL.

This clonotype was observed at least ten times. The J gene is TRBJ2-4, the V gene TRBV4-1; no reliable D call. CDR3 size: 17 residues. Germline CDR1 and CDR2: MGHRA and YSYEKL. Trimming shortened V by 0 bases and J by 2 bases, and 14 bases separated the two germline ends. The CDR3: CASSQDPRMGTKNIQYF. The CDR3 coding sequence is TGCGCCAGCAGCCAAGATCCCAGGATGGGGACCAAAAACATTCAGTACTTC.

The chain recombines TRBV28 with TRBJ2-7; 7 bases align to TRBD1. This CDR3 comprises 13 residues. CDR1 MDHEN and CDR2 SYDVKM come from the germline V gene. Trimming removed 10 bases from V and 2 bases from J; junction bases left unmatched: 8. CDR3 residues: CAIWEQGTYEQYF. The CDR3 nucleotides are TGTGCCATCTGGGAACAGGGGACCTACGAGCAGTACTTC.

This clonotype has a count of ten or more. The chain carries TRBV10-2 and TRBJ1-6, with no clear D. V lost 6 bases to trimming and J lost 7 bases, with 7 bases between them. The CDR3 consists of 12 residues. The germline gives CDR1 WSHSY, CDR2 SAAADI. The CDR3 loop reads CASRSGNSPLHF. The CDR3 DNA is TGCGCCAGCAGATCGGGGAATTCACCCCTCCACTTT.

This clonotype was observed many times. For the CDR3, the DNA is TGTGCCATCAGTTCGGGAGGGAGGGACCCCCATGAGCAGTTCTTC. This translates into CAISSGGRDPHEQFF. This sequence joins TRBV10-3 and TRBJ2-1, with 8 bases identical to TRBD2. Trimming at V came to 5 bases and at J to 8 bases, leaving 11 bases not matched to a gene. CDR1 is ENHRY and CDR2 is SYGVKD in the germline V gene. The CDR3 is made up of 15 amino acids.

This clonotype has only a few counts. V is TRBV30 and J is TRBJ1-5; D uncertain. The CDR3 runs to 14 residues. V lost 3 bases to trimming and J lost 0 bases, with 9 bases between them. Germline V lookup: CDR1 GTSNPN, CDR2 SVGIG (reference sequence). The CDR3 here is CAWSRGYSNQPQHF. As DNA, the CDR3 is TGTGCCTGGAGCCGGGGTTATAGCAATCAGCCCCAGCATTTT.

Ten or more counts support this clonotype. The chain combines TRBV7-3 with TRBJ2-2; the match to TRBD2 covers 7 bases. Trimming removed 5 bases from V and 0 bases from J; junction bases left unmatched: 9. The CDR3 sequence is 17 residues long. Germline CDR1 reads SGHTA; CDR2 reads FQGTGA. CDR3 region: CASSQGASGSNTGELFF. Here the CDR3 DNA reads TGTGCCAGCAGCCAAGGAGCTAGCGGTTCGAACACCGGGGAGCTGTTTTTT. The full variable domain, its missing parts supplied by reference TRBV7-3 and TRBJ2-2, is GAGVSQTPSNKVTEKGKYVELRCDPISGHTALYWYRQSLGQGPEFLIYFQGTGAADDSGLPNDRFFAVRPEGSVSTLKIQRTERGDSAVYLCASSQGASGSNTGELFFGEGSRLTVL.

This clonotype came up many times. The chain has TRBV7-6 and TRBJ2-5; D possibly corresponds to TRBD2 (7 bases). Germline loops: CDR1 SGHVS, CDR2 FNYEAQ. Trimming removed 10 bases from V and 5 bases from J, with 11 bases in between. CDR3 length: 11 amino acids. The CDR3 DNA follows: TGTGCCACAAAGGGGGGGGAGACCCAGTACTTC. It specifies CATKGGETQYF.